This T cell receptor beta chain came from a study of ipilimumab plus nivolumab after autologous stem cell transplantation. In the study overall: Median doses per patient: roughly five ipilimumab, seven to nine nivolumab. The study, taken as a whole, reports: Authors suggest TCR repertoire, Treg phenotype and gut microbiota support further study.

Notes on this clone: Its matching antigen is unknown.

The protocol was immunoSEQ multiplex PCR, while the TCRdb copy is restricted to in-frame clones and leaves out a portion. Of tens of thousands of clones in the sample, more than 80% were seen once. Patients got ipilimumab 1 mg/kg beginning 14 to 28 days post-transplant. The source was PBMCs, collected in a trial of ipilimumab plus nivolumab as post-transplant consolidation. The sequence was collected from a male donor with diffuse large B-cell lymphoma.

In nucleotides, the CDR3 is TGTGCCAGCAGCTTGGGGTCCGGGGAGCTGTTTTTT. This encodes CASSLGSGELFF. J is TRBJ2-2 and V is TRBV7-6; D remains ambiguous. V gave up 3 bases and J gave up 6 bases, with 5 bases separating them. Per germline, CDR1 SGHVS and CDR2 FNYEAQ. The CDR3 contains 12 residues.